One and the same sample provided the 8 T cell receptor beta chains below, sequenced in a study of T cell responses to AZD1222 COVID-19 vaccine. The protocol was immunoSEQ multiplex PCR, while the TCRdb copy is restricted to in-frame clones and leaves out a portion. The table has about 140,000 clones, around 90% seen once. The sample was peripheral blood, taken on day 0 of AZD1222 vaccination. These receptors were collected from an adult in good health.

The chain uses TRBV5-1 and TRBJ1-2; D may be TRBD1 (5 bases). Deletions cut 0 bases from V and 6 bases from J, with 15 bases between. In germline, CDR1 is SGHRS, CDR2 YFSETQ. CDR3 size: 15 residues. Written as DNA, the CDR3 is TGCGCCAGCAGCTTGGTATCTCTAGGGGTGGATGGCTACACCTTC. This translates into CASSLVSLGVDGYTF.

The rearrangement links TRBV7-2 to TRBJ2-1; 10 bases are a match to TRBD2. Germline lookup yields CDR1 SGHTA and CDR2 FQGNSA. V lost 7 bases to trimming and J lost 4 bases; unmatched junction nucleotides: 10. This CDR3 has 16 amino acids. CDR3 region: CASKNLLAGKYNEQFF. In DNA form, the CDR3 reads TGTGCCAGCAAAAACCTACTAGCGGGGAAATACAATGAGCAGTTCTTC.

This chain links TRBV5-1 with TRBJ1-1, with TRBD1 matching 7 bases. The trim removed 3 bases at V and 1 base at J, leaving 3 bases unmatched. CDR3 length equals 14 residues. CDR1 is SGHRS and CDR2 is YFSETQ in the germline V gene. CDR3 nucleotides: TGCGCCAGCAGCTACAGGGGCTCGAACACTGAAGCTTTCTTT. It encodes CASSYRGSNTEAFF.

This clone showed up just once. The chain recombines TRBV9 with TRBJ2-1; D is possibly TRBD1 (6 bases). V was pared by 2 bases and J by 9 bases, with 15 bases between. This CDR3 has 14 residues. CDR1 and CDR2 from the germline V gene are SGDLS and YYNGEE. The CDR3 protein is CASSVLGGRTEQFF. The CDR3 bases are TGTGCCAGCAGCGTCTTAGGGGGTAGGACTGAGCAGTTCTTC.

In its sample, this clone was seen once. The chain carries TRBV7-9 and TRBJ1-2; D gene uncertain. CDR1 and CDR2 (germline): SEHNR, FQNEAQ (reference sequence). V gave up 0 bases and J gave up 2 bases, with 7 bases separating them. The CDR3 runs to 14 residues. The CDR3, as DNA: TGTGCCAGCAGCTTAGCCCCAGGCAACTATGGCTACACCTTC. Amino acids: CASSLAPGNYGYTF.

The rearrangement uses TRBV6-5 and TRBJ1-1; no firm D call. CDR3 size: 14 residues. Trimming removed 5 bases at V and 2 bases at J, with 12 bases between. The germline CDR1 and CDR2 sequences are MNHEY and SVGAGI. For the CDR3, the DNA is TGTGCCAGCAGTACCCCCCGGGCTAACACTGAAGCTTTCTTT. Translation: CASSTPRANTEAFF.

This sequence joins TRBV20-1 and TRBJ2-7, with 8 positions matching TRBD1. Trimming removed 3 bases from V and 2 bases from J; junction bases left unmatched: 6. CDR1 and CDR2 (germline): DFQATT, SNEGSKA (reference sequence). The CDR3 covers 14 residues. The chain's CDR3 is CSASPGQVPYEQYF. The CDR3 nucleotides are TGCAGTGCTAGTCCGGGACAGGTTCCCTACGAGCAGTACTTC.

The V call is TRBV4-1, the J call TRBJ2-7; tentatively, D is TRBD2 (6 bases). The CDR3 length is 15 residues. V lost 0 bases and J 5 bases, leaving 14 bases between the germline ends. CDR1 is MGHRA and CDR2 is YSYEKL in the germline V gene. The CDR3 bases are TGCGCCAGCAGCCAAGATGGGCCTAGCGCTGACGAGCAGTACTTC. It yields the protein CASSQDGPSADEQYF.